This T cell receptor (beta chain) was captured by sequencing in a study of shared clonotypes between healthy human individuals (dated by TCRdb to the early 2020s). Concerning the study at large: Three men and a couple of women, aged 18 to 49 years, made up the cohort. For each donor, three plates each were used for CD4 naive and CD4 memory, two plates were used for CD8 naive, and one plate was used for CD8 memory. The study deeply sequenced blood TCR repertoires of five healthy adults to estimate repertoire size and the extent of clonotype sharing between individuals. To increase sequencing depth and limit assay-specific biases, different laboratories used diverse techniques to prepare libraries and sequence TCR repertoires. Leukapheresis yielded between about 0.94 and 8.9 billion PBMCs per donor.

As concerns this clone: Its antigen remains unidentified. Base qualities were left out, and no much larger clone turns up one base away.

What the work shows at the level of the full study, not this receptor alone: When several donors were compared, the shared fraction of clonotypes was about 5.2% for naive CD4, approximately 3.5% for naive CD8, 2% to 2.5% for memory CD4, and 0.35% to 0.5% for memory CD8. Compared with non-shared clonotypes, the clonotypes found in all four sorted-subset donors had higher generation probabilities. Sampling was restricted to blood, and TCR repertoires in tissue are likely to differ from TCR repertoires in blood. Larger estimated clonotype richness was generally found for naive subsets than for memory subsets. Even with the large sequencing depth, rarefaction of the sorted-subset datasets indicated that sequencing was incomplete. Pairwise subsampling led to the expectation that sequencing depth would affect the degree of clonotype sharing among donors. The small number of donors limited the genetic and exposure-history diversity represented.

From a lookup of the germline V gene (reference sequence), CDR1 and CDR2 are MNHNY and SVGAGI. V ends up 4 bases short and J 5 bases short, with an unmatched junction base count of 4. CDR3 length: 13 amino acids, cysteine to phenylalanine. CDR3 DNA is the only sequence kept; it has 39 bases, read in frame from the first base. Using the deep immunoSEQ assay, TCR CDR3 regions were amplified from genomic DNA by multiplex PCR. Genomic DNA extracted from each cell subset was distributed evenly over all wells of several immunoSEQ 96-well plates, and each plate served as one replicate. For sorted subsets, about 200 ng genomic DNA, equal to 30,000 or so T cell genomes, was loaded into each replicate PCR. The purified libraries were quantified using a Qubit 3.0 fluorometer, sized with a Bioanalyzer 2100, and then quantified again using the KAPA Library Quantification kit. Every immunoSEQ 96-well plate was sequenced on a separate single-read 150-cycle Illumina NextSeq 550 flow cell. The original pipeline was this. Because only junctional sequences without quality scores were contained in the immunoSEQ output, filtering matching that applied to full-length reads could not be performed. To assign V/J genes and CDR3, sequences were annotated against IMGT germline references using PyIR, a Python wrapper for IgBLAST v1.9. Reads with weak V/J assignments (E-value above 1e-6), missing CDR3, stop codons, out-of-frame junctions, or ambiguous translated residues were removed. V3J clonotypes were defined as sequences sharing the same inferred V gene, J gene, and CDR3 amino acid sequence. Percentage overlap between repertoires was computed as shared unique clonotypes divided by the size of the smaller repertoire. Three approaches were used to assess repertoire richness: RTK rarefaction, the Chao1 estimator, and Recon v2.1 estimates of unobserved clonotypes. Generation probabilities for all TCRbeta clonotypes obtained by the gDNA method from a handful of donors were computed using OLGA. As stored in TCRdb, this immuneACCESS dataset retains in-frame rearrangements with V and J assigned. A fraction of the clones does not appear; measured against another copy, unresolved V genes explain less than half of the discrepancy, and the remainder lacks a known reason. The V and J calls and the clone size are those of that table, but D and trimming were determined from the DNA. Present in this sample are about 2 million clones, 95% of which were seen just once. The top ten clonotypes cover under 0.15% of the sample.

Healthy HIV-negative adults with no recently reported acute infections or vaccinations were included as donors. Every donor was a Caucasian adult living in Nashville, Tennessee, USA. CD4+ T cells were enriched by magnetic negative selection; naive cells were then positively selected on CD45RA, and the negative fraction formed the memory subset. Blood was collected by leukapheresis, and PBMCs were isolated by Ficoll-Histopaque density gradient centrifugation and then cryopreserved in liquid nitrogen vapor phase. Analytical flow cytometry was used to check the purity and quantity of each magnetically sorted T cell population. Genomic DNA was isolated from each sorted fraction and quantified by UV absorbance on a Nanodrop 2000c.

This TCR was recovered from a man between 18 and 29 years old in good health. The V and J segments used are TRBV6-6 and TRBJ2-7; 8 bases in between match TRBD2. The material sequenced was naive CD4+ T cells sorted from blood. Reading the label with the study, this specimen's cell subset or site is: CD45RA+ positively selected. The CDR3 protein is CASSLAGGHEQYF. The DNA is as follows: TGTGCCAGCAGTTTGGCGGGGGGCCACGAGCAGTACTTC.